These T cell receptor beta chains were read from a single sample in a study of cytomegalovirus exposure and HLA in healthy donors. The repertoire was sequenced with immunoSEQ multiplex PCR; TCRdb's copy has only in-frame clones and lacks some. The sample carries 140,000 to 150,000 clones, 80% recorded once. Sequenced material: PBMCs. All receptors come from a man between 35 and 55 years old in good health and CMV-seronegative. CDR3s include the opening cysteine and the closing phenylalanine or tryptophan. The order of the fields is V gene, J gene, CDR3 protein.

>TRBV7-2|TRBJ2-7
CASSIEGHTYEQYF
>TRBV29-1|TRBJ1-2
CSVESSAGVDYGYTF
>TRBV18|TRBJ1-2
CASSPEATNYGYTF
>TRBV4-2|TRBJ2-3
CASSQESGGGGTQYF
>TRBV7-3|TRBJ2-2
CASSSLAGGSGTGELFF
>TRBV15|TRBJ1-6
CATSRDPGQGFSGSPLHF
>TRBV2|TRBJ2-2
CASTPGWTGELFF
>TRBV5-6|TRBJ2-3
CASSLPGVASEDTQYF
>TRBV13|TRBJ1-6
CASSLKGTGGALHF
>TRBV7-8|TRBJ1-3
CASSTRPAGSGNTIYF
>TRBV5-1|TRBJ2-2
CASSLGPGHPNTGELFF
>TRBV6-5|TRBJ1-2
CASSYQGTGERDGYTF
>TRBV7-6|TRBJ2-5
CASSPSPRGLEKTQYF
>TRBV6-4|TRBJ2-1
CASSEGASYNEQFF
>TRBV6-4|TRBJ1-1
CASSDVVGSSAFF
>TRBV18|TRBJ1-3
CASSSQDRVGGNTIYF
>TRBV6-5|TRBJ2-7
CASSYQRSSYEQYF
>TRBV6-5|TRBJ2-7
CASSYDRRRYEQYF
>TRBV27|TRBJ1-1
CASSFSGTGENTEAFF
>TRBV11-3|TRBJ2-3
CASLREASTQYF
>TRBV5-6|TRBJ1-6
CASSFPNSGNSPLHF
>TRBV7-2|TRBJ2-6
CASSLARVRGANVLTF
>TRBV7-6|TRBJ2-7
CASSPYPGGASEQYF
>TRBV13|TRBJ2-4
CASSLRTSGGIAKNIQYF
>TRBV12-2|TRBJ2-1
CASRQSGTSDKRGLNEQFF
>TRBV27|TRBJ1-3
CASSLGAVSGNTIYF
>TRBV5-8|TRBJ2-1
CASSLTSSYNEQFF
>TRBV9|TRBJ2-7
CASTLTGTGASEQYF
>TRBV29-1|TRBJ2-3
CSVVGDSTDTQYF
>TRBV19|TRBJ1-4
CASNDRENEKLFF
>TRBV5-8|TRBJ2-6
CASSRGFSASSGANVLTF
>TRBV2|TRBJ1-2
CASRPLGATGYGYTF
>TRBV19|TRBJ2-5
CASSIHGERSRETQYF